Listed here are 26 T cell receptor beta chains from one sample, sequenced in a study of blood T cell repertoires in COVID-19. The repertoire was sequenced with immunoSEQ multiplex PCR; TCRdb's copy has only in-frame clones and lacks some. The table lists around 350,000 clones, around 86% of them singletons. The sequencing sample was made of peripheral blood. The receptors stem from a human donor in a cohort sampled during active COVID-19.

The chain combines TRBV29-1 with TRBJ2-1, with a tentative D call TRBD2 (5 bases). This CDR3 spans 13 amino acids. V gave up 3 bases and J gave up 8 bases, with 14 bases separating them. CDR1 and CDR2 (germline): SQVTM, ANQGSEA. In DNA, the CDR3 is TGCAGCGTTGAGTTACTAGGTGTCGATGAGCAGTTCTTC. Its translation: CSVELLGVDEQFF.

The rearrangement uses TRBV12-3 or TRBV12-4 and TRBJ2-5, with D hard to call. This CDR3 is built from 12 residues. The V and J ends lost 2 bases and 4 bases respectively, with 5 bases between them. The CDR3 DNA is TGTGCCAGCAGTTTAACAAGAGAGACCCAGTACTTC. Residues: CASSLTRETQYF.

The chain couples TRBV6-4 to TRBJ1-1; 10 positions agree with TRBD1. The CDR3 loop spans 19 amino acids. Trimming at V came to 2 bases and at J to 0 bases, leaving 12 bases not matched to a gene. Germline lookup yields CDR1 MRHNA and CDR2 SNTAGT. The DNA for the CDR3 is TGTGCCAGCAGTGACAGGTGGGGGGGACAGGGGATCATGAACACTGAAGCTTTCTTT. It is translated as CASSDRWGGQGIMNTEAFF.

This chain connects TRBV2 to TRBJ1-2; 8 nucleotides match TRBD1. Germline lookup yields CDR1 SNHLY and CDR2 FYNNEI. Trimming removed 6 bases from V and 4 bases from J; junction bases left unmatched: 7. The CDR3 loop spans 14 amino acids. CDR3: CASRGRDRSYGYTF. In DNA form, the CDR3 reads TGTGCCAGCAGAGGGAGGGACAGGTCCTATGGCTACACCTTC. The variable domain in full, completed from reference TRBV2 and TRBJ1-2, reads EPEVTQTPSHQVTQMGQEVILRCVPISNHLYFYWYRQILGQKVEFLVSFYNNEISEKSEIFDDQFSVERPDGSNFTLKIRSTKLEDSAMYFCASRGRDRSYGYTFGSGTRLTVV.

The gene calls are TRBV6-6 and TRBJ2-3; 9 bases fit TRBD2. Losses at the gene ends were 4 bases for V and 6 bases for J; bases not matched to a gene: 8. The CDR3 totals 15 residues. The V gene's germline CDR1 is MNHNY and CDR2 SVGAGI (reference sequence). The CDR3 here is CASSWRGGLVDTQYF. The CDR3, as DNA: TGTGCCAGCAGTTGGCGGGGGGGCTTAGTGGATACGCAGTATTTT.

The chain combines TRBV6-6 with TRBJ1-5, with a tentative D call TRBD1 (5 bases). CDR3 length equals 13 residues. The germline gives CDR1 MNHNY, CDR2 SVGAGI (reference sequence). V was cut by 0 bases and J by 5 bases, with 5 bases left in between. CDR3: CASSYSRDQPQHF. As DNA, the CDR3 is TGTGCCAGCAGTTACTCCAGGGATCAGCCCCAGCATTTT.

The CDR3 coding sequence is TGTGCCAGTAGTATAGGAGGAACAAACTATGGCTACACCTTC. Residues: CASSIGGTNYGYTF. V is TRBV19 and J is TRBJ1-2; no firm D call. V lost 1 base and J 2 bases, leaving 8 bases between the germline ends. Looked up from germline, CDR1 is LNHDA and CDR2 is SQIVND (reference sequence). The CDR3 contains 14 residues.

The gene calls are TRBV18 and TRBJ1-2; a weak D match, TRBD1 (5 bases). V was cut by 0 bases and J by 5 bases, with 10 bases left in between. The CDR3 runs 14 residues. Per germline, CDR1 KGHSH and CDR2 LQKENI. CDR3 sequence reads: CASSPPGAPYGYTF. The CDR3 DNA is TGTGCCAGCTCACCACCAGGGGCCCCATATGGCTACACCTTC.

This clone was seen a handful of times. The V call is TRBV6-6, the J call TRBJ1-4; tentatively, D is TRBD1 (5 bases). Trimming took off 6 bases at V and 5 bases at J, with 10 bases between the two ends. This CDR3 comprises 13 residues. Germline loops: CDR1 MNHNY, CDR2 SVGAGI (reference sequence). The CDR3 loop is CASSKTENEKLFF. In nucleotides, the CDR3 is TGTGCCAGCAGCAAGACAGAGAATGAAAAACTGTTTTTT.

The V and J genes are TRBV7-9 and TRBJ1-3, with 8 bases that match TRBD1. The trim removed 5 bases at V and 9 bases at J, leaving 3 bases unmatched. The CDR3 covers 12 residues. Germline CDR1 is SEHNR and CDR2 is FQNEAQ (reference sequence). CDR3 residues: CASSRDRGTIYF. The CDR3 DNA reads TGTGCCAGCAGCCGAGACAGGGGCACCATATATTTT.

The V and J genes are TRBV10-3 and TRBJ2-7; maybe TRBD1 (6 bases). Germline CDR1 reads ENHRY; CDR2 reads SYGVKD. This CDR3 has 16 residues. The germline V and J ends were trimmed by 2 bases and 1 base, with 15 bases remaining between them. CDR3 sequence: CAISEADGQRSYEQYF. In nucleotides, the CDR3 is TGTGCCATCAGTGAGGCAGATGGACAGCGATCCTACGAGCAGTACTTC.

This chain uses TRBV13 with TRBJ2-2, with 7 bases that match TRBD1. Germline lookup yields CDR1 PRHDT and CDR2 FYEKMQ (reference sequence). With V trimmed by 5 bases and J by 2 bases, 11 bases remained unmatched. The CDR3 runs 17 residues. The CDR3, as DNA: TGTGCCAGCAGCCGGGACAGACTAACCCTTAACACCGGGGAGCTGTTTTTT. It encodes CASSRDRLTLNTGELFF.

The gene calls are TRBV5-1 and TRBJ2-7, with D unresolved. V was cut by 0 bases and J by 2 bases, with 12 bases left in between. CDR3 length equals 15 residues. CDR1 is SGHRS and CDR2 is YFSETQ in the germline V gene. DNA of the CDR3: TGCGCCAGCAGCTTGGACCGCCCAAGCACCTACGAGCAGTACTTC. Translated, it gives CASSLDRPSTYEQYF. Looking up the rest from reference TRBV5-1 and TRBJ2-7 gives the full variable domain: KAGVTQTPRYLIKTRGQQVTLSCSPISGHRSVSWYQQTPGQGLQFLFEYFSETQRNKGNFPGRFSGRQFSNSRSEMNVSTLELGDSALYLCASSLDRPSTYEQYFGPGTRLTVT.

The V gene is TRBV6-5, the J gene TRBJ2-1, with TRBD2 identical over 11 bases. The CDR3 runs to 15 residues. V lost 10 bases, J lost 12 bases, and 17 bases stayed unmatched. The V gene's germline CDR1 is MNHEY and CDR2 SVGAGI. In DNA, the CDR3 is TGTGCCATCCTGGGACTAGCGGCCACCACTAGCGGGCAGTTCTTC. It is translated as CAILGLAATTSGQFF.

CDR3 region: CATRPGSGVYEQYF. CDR3 nucleotide sequence: TGTGCCACCCGCCCTGGGTCGGGAGTCTACGAGCAGTACTTC. The genes are TRBV15 and TRBJ2-7; D is possibly TRBD2 (6 bases). Looked up from germline, CDR1 is LNHNV and CDR2 is YYDKDF (reference sequence). Trimming took off 8 bases at V and 3 bases at J, with 17 bases between the two ends. CDR3 size: 14 residues.

There are a few counts of this clone. The rearrangement joins TRBV6-5 to TRBJ1-1, with a tentative D call TRBD1 (6 bases). V gave up 0 bases and J gave up 1 base, with 9 bases separating them. The length of the CDR3 is 15 residues. Looked up from germline, CDR1 is MNHEY and CDR2 is SVGAGI. The CDR3: CASSYSTGTNTEAFF. CDR3 sequence (DNA): TGTGCCAGCAGTTACTCGACAGGAACGAACACTGAAGCTTTCTTT.

This chain joins TRBV29-1 and TRBJ1-1; TRBD1 is a possible D gene (5 bases). The V end was cut by 5 bases, the J end by 0 bases, with 22 bases between. The V gene's germline CDR1 is SQVTM and CDR2 ANQGSEA. This CDR3 has 17 amino acids. CDR3 DNA: TGCAGCGTTTCTCCCCCCGCAGGGCAAGTCGTGAACACTGAAGCTTTCTTT. It encodes CSVSPPAGQVVNTEAFF.

V and J are TRBV6-1 and TRBJ1-2, with TRBD1 as a possible D gene (5 bases). CDR3 length: 15 amino acids. Trimming took 3 bases from V and 8 from J, leaving 19 bases between them. From germline, CDR1 is MNHNS and CDR2 SASEGT. CDR3 sequence: CASSEDIGRWGGYTF. CDR3 DNA sequence: TGTGCCAGCAGTGAGGATATTGGTAGATGGGGCGGCTACACCTTC.

The chain couples TRBV29-1 to TRBJ2-1; D remains unclear. The V gene lost 0 bases and the J gene lost 3 bases, with 15 bases spanning the gap. This CDR3 contains 16 residues. Germline V gene data show CDR1 as SQVTM and CDR2 as ANQGSEA. CDR3 protein: CSVEENSLKYYNEQFF. Written as DNA, the CDR3 is TGCAGCGTTGAAGAGAATAGCCTGAAATACTACAATGAGCAGTTCTTC.

The count of this clone is one. V gene TRBV5-1 combines with J gene TRBJ1-2; the D gene is possibly TRBD1 (6 bases). The CDR3 length is 17 residues. Trimming removed 0 bases from V and 0 bases from J, with 15 bases in between. From germline, CDR1 is SGHRS and CDR2 YFSETQ. Written as DNA, the CDR3 is TGCGCCAGCAGCTTGGTACTACAGGGCTCTTCTAACTATGGCTACACCTTC. Translation: CASSLVLQGSSNYGYTF.

The chain combines TRBV4-1 with TRBJ1-6; D is undetermined. This CDR3 is 15 amino acids long. Germline lookup yields CDR1 MGHRA and CDR2 YSYEKL. With 0 bases removed from V and 0 bases from J, the gap between germline ends came to 3 bases. DNA for the CDR3: TGCGCCAGCAGCCAAGAGAGCTCCTATAATTCACCCCTCCACTTT. Translated, it gives CASSQESSYNSPLHF.

The chain joins TRBV6-1 to TRBJ1-2; perhaps TRBD1 as D (5 bases). The CDR3 covers 15 residues. V lost 2 bases and J 8 bases, leaving 18 bases between the germline ends. Germline CDR1 MNHNS, CDR2 SASEGT. CDR3: CASSESRAQGVGYTF. The CDR3 DNA is TGTGCCAGCAGTGAATCACGCGCGCAGGGTGTGGGCTACACCTTC.

The chain has TRBV28 and TRBJ2-6; D unclear. V was clipped by 6 bases and J by 0 bases, with 9 bases between them. This CDR3 contains 15 residues. Germline CDR1 and CDR2: MDHEN and SYDVKM. CDR3 coding DNA: TGTGCCAGCAGAGCACCAAGCTCTGGGGCCAACGTCCTGACTTTC. Its protein product is CASRAPSSGANVLTF.

The J gene is TRBJ1-5, the V gene TRBV27; D is unresolved. The CDR3 totals 15 residues. Germline CDR1 is MNHEY and CDR2 is SMNVEV (reference sequence). Deletions cut 0 bases from V and 0 bases from J, with 6 bases between. The CDR3 sequence: CASSLSYSSNQPQHF. CDR3 bases: TGTGCCAGCAGTTTATCCTACAGTAGCAATCAGCCCCAGCATTTT.

A remark on this clone: The same CDR3 can be traced to other DNA sequences in this sample. The V call is TRBV11-2, the J call TRBJ1-2; no reliable D call. The CDR3 loop spans 12 amino acids. CDR1 and CDR2 (germline): SGHAT, FQNNGV. V lost 0 bases, J lost 6 bases, and 5 bases lay in between. The CDR3 DNA is TGTGCCAGCAGCTTAGAAGGAGATGGCTACACCTTC. It codes for CASSLEGDGYTF.

The genes are TRBV27 and TRBJ2-7; 7 bases agree with TRBD2. Per germline, CDR1 MNHEY and CDR2 SMNVEV (reference sequence). This CDR3 spans 15 amino acids. Trimming took 4 bases from V and 0 from J; bases not matched to a gene: 6. The CDR3 DNA reads as TGTGCCAGCAGTTATACGGGGGGTCTCTCCTACGAGCAGTACTTC. This codes for CASSYTGGLSYEQYF.